The 7 T cell receptor beta chains listed next were all sequenced from one sample in a study of cytomegalovirus exposure and HLA in healthy donors. 13 Jbeta primers and 60 Vbeta primers were used for the PCR. Using immunoSEQ multiplex PCR, the repertoire was profiled, and TCRdb retains in-frame clones only, with some absent. The sample yields under 150,000 clones, 75% to 85% seen once. The sequencing sample was made of PBMCs. These receptor sequences come from a woman aged 40 to 50 in good health and CMV-seropositive.

This chain uses TRBV11-2 with TRBJ2-5; D is unclear. The V gene lost 0 bases and the J gene lost 2 bases, with 4 bases spanning the gap. The CDR3 sequence is 13 residues long. Germline V CDR1 and CDR2: SGHAT, FQNNGV. CDR3 loop: CASSLDRQETQYF. Written as DNA, the CDR3 is TGTGCCAGCAGCTTAGACAGACAAGAGACCCAGTACTTC.

V usage is TRBV28 and J usage is TRBJ2-2; a possible D gene is TRBD2 (6 bases). Trimming took off 2 bases at V and 5 bases at J, with 12 bases between the two ends. From germline, CDR1 is MDHEN and CDR2 SYDVKM. This CDR3 has 15 residues. CDR3 sequence reads: CASSLGGSHTGELFF. CDR3 in DNA: TGTGCCAGCAGTTTAGGGGGGAGCCATACCGGGGAGCTGTTTTTT.

The chain carries TRBV14 and TRBJ2-5; 15 bases agree with TRBD2. Germline CDR1 SGHDN, CDR2 FVKESK. The V gene end was trimmed by 5 bases and the J gene end by 5 bases; junction bases not matched to a gene: 6. This CDR3 spans 16 amino acids. This chain's CDR3 is CASSGLAGGPSETQYF. In DNA form, the CDR3 reads TGTGCCAGCAGCGGACTAGCGGGAGGGCCTTCGGAGACCCAGTACTTC.

This clone was observed a handful of times. The chain joins TRBV7-8 to TRBJ2-1; 7 bases align to TRBD2. The CDR3 is 16 amino acids. CDR1 is SGHVS, CDR2 FQNEAQ, per germline. V gave up 5 bases and J gave up 4 bases; unmatched junction bases: 11. This CDR3 reads CASSPESGTGYNEQFF. The CDR3 DNA sequence: TGTGCCAGCAGCCCGGAGAGCGGGACTGGGTACAATGAGCAGTTCTTC.

The rearrangement uses TRBV4-2 and TRBJ2-2; weak D call: TRBD2 (6 bases). Germline V gene sequence: CDR1 LGHNA, CDR2 YNFKEQ. This CDR3 has 14 residues. Trimming took off 4 bases at V and 7 bases at J, with 13 bases between the two ends. The CDR3 is CASSRGLRGGELFF. CDR3 coding DNA: TGTGCCAGCAGCCGGGGACTCCGGGGCGGGGAGCTGTTTTTT.

V and J are TRBV28 and TRBJ1-5; D perhaps matches TRBD1 (6 bases). V lost 5 bases and J lost 5, with 16 bases in between. The V gene's germline CDR1 is MDHEN and CDR2 SYDVKM. The CDR3 totals 15 residues. As DNA, the CDR3 is TGTGCCAGCAGTAAAACGACAGGAGCGTATCAGCCCCAGCATTTT. Translated: CASSKTTGAYQPQHF.

The chain carries TRBV28 and TRBJ1-4, with 7 nucleotides matching TRBD1. Trimming cost V 2 bases and J 6 bases; bases outside gene matches: 3. This CDR3 comprises 14 residues. The germline V gene has CDR1 MDHEN and CDR2 SYDVKM. CDR3 residues: CASSLGQDHEKLFF. Written as DNA, the CDR3 is TGTGCCAGCAGTTTAGGACAGGACCATGAAAAACTGTTTTTT.